The 11 T cell receptor beta chains listed next were all sequenced from one sample in a study of cytomegalovirus exposure and HLA in healthy donors. Measured with immunoSEQ multiplex PCR; TCRdb has only the in-frame clones, and not every one. The sample yields fewer than 200,000 clones, roughly 86% seen once. Sequencing was done on a sample of PBMCs. Source of these receptors: a woman aged 18-30 years in good health and CMV-seropositive.

The chain carries TRBV30 and TRBJ1-4, with D possibly TRBD1 on 5 matching bases. The CDR3 has 12 amino acids. The V gene lost 4 bases and the J gene lost 3 bases, with 6 bases spanning the gap. The germline V gene encodes CDR1 GTSNPN and CDR2 SVGIG (reference sequence). The CDR3 nucleotides read TGTGCCTGGACAGGGCCTAATGAAAAACTGTTTTTT. Translating gives CAWTGPNEKLFF.

The V call is TRBV28, the J call TRBJ2-1; TRBD1 might be the D (5 bases). CDR3 length equals 13 residues. Germline CDR1 is MDHEN and CDR2 is SYDVKM. Trimming cost V 9 bases and J 2 bases, with 11 bases left between them. CDR3: CASLQGTYNEQFF. The CDR3 bases are TGTGCCAGTCTTCAGGGAACCTACAATGAGCAGTTCTTC. Full variable domain (remainder filled in from reference TRBV28 and TRBJ2-1): DVKVTQSSRYLVKRTGEKVFLECVQDMDHENMFWYRQDPGLGLRLIYFSYDVKMKEKGDIPEGYSVSREKKERFSLILESASTNQTSMYLCASLQGTYNEQFFGPGTRLTVL.

This sequence joins TRBV5-6 and TRBJ2-3, with D uncertain. The CDR3 is 13 residues long. Trimming removed 2 bases from V and 4 bases from J, with 8 bases in between. Germline CDR1 is SGHDT and CDR2 is YYEEEE. CDR3 DNA: TGTGCCAGCAGCTTTAACGAGGCAGATACGCAGTATTTT. Amino acids: CASSFNEADTQYF.

This sequence joins TRBV6-1 and TRBJ2-7, with TRBD1 matching over 7 bases. The CDR3 extends over 14 amino acids. Unmatched junction bases numbered 10, after V lost 6 bases and J lost 5 bases. Per germline, CDR1 MNHNS and CDR2 SASEGT. This CDR3 reads CASRIRTGLDEQYF. The CDR3 bases are TGTGCCAGCAGGATAAGGACAGGCCTCGACGAGCAGTACTTC.

The chain has TRBV27 and TRBJ2-7, with 9 positions matching TRBD1. The CDR3 covers 14 residues. In germline, CDR1 is MNHEY, CDR2 SMNVEV (reference sequence). V lost 6 bases and J lost 1; bases outside the gene matches: 4. The CDR3 sequence: CASSAGTGSYEQYF. In DNA, the CDR3 is TGTGCCAGCAGCGCCGGGACAGGGTCCTACGAGCAGTACTTC.

V gene TRBV7-9 combines with J gene TRBJ1-2; the D gene is possibly TRBD1 (5 bases). This CDR3 has 14 amino acids. Germline values: CDR1 SEHNR, CDR2 FQNEAQ (reference sequence). V was shortened by 6 bases and J by 2 bases, with 13 bases between the two germline ends. CDR3 sequence reads: CASSTSGRNYGYTF. CDR3 DNA sequence: TGTGCCAGCAGTACTTCAGGGAGGAACTATGGCTACACCTTC.

This chain joins TRBV28 and TRBJ1-5; D ambiguous. The V gene lost 5 bases and the J gene lost 0 bases, with 11 bases spanning the gap. Per germline, CDR1 MDHEN and CDR2 SYDVKM. The CDR3 consists of 15 residues. CDR3 in DNA: TGTGCCAGCAGTATTTCCGCGGTTAGCAATCAGCCCCAGCATTTT. Protein sequence: CASSISAVSNQPQHF.

This clone is a singleton in its sample. V gene TRBV7-2 combines with J gene TRBJ1-4; TRBD1 might be the D (5 bases). Germline loops: CDR1 SGHTA, CDR2 FQGNSA. The V gene lost 1 base and the J gene lost 6 bases, with 9 bases spanning the gap. The CDR3 is 14 amino acids. In DNA form, the CDR3 reads TGTGCCAGCAGCTTAGTAGGGGTGGATGAAAAACTGTTTTTT. Its protein product is CASSLVGVDEKLFF. The full variable domain, completed using reference TRBV7-2 and TRBJ1-4, is GAGVSQSPSNKVTEKGKDVELRCDPISGHTALYWYRQSLGQGLEFLIYFQGNSAPDKSGLPSDRFSAERTGGSVSTLTIQRTQQEDSAVYLCASSLVGVDEKLFFGSGTQLSVL.

The chain uses TRBV4-3 and TRBJ2-2; no clear D. This CDR3 is 15 amino acids long. In germline, CDR1 is LGHNA, CDR2 YSLEER. The V gene lost 1 base and the J gene lost 3 bases, with 9 bases spanning the gap. This CDR3 is CASSQVYGYTGELFF. The DNA for the CDR3 is TGCGCCAGCAGCCAAGTTTACGGTTACACCGGGGAGCTGTTTTTT.

The gene calls are TRBV11-2 and TRBJ1-1; D is uncertain. The germline V gene has CDR1 SGHAT and CDR2 FQNNGV. This CDR3 region has 14 residues. Trimming pared 4 bases from V and 7 bases from J, leaving 16 bases between. The CDR3 protein is CASSSTLPIGEAFF. The DNA for the CDR3 is TGTGCCAGCAGCTCGACACTCCCTATCGGTGAAGCTTTCTTT.

The V gene is TRBV9, the J gene TRBJ1-2; weak D call: TRBD1 (6 bases). Between the trimmed V and J ends, which lost 5 bases and 2 bases, there was a span of 13 bases. The CDR3 loop spans 14 amino acids. Germline-derived CDR1 and CDR2 are SGDLS and YYNGEE. The CDR3 is CASSGQTLNYGYTF. CDR3 DNA sequence: TGTGCCAGCAGTGGACAGACCTTGAACTATGGCTACACCTTC.